One sample yielded the 3 T cell receptor beta chains listed below, sequenced in a study of siplizumab effects on memory and regulatory T cells (dated by TCRdb to the late 2010s). Libraries came from the immunoSEQ multiplex PCR assay. TCRdb provides this immuneACCESS table in a form limited to in-frame rearrangements. Some clones are lacking; in checked studies, under half of them reflect an unresolved V gene, and why the rest are absent is not known. The sample data list about 100,000 clones, and about 94% of these were observed just once. The biggest ten clones account for less than 1.5% of the sample. What was sequenced was non-Treg CD4+ T cells sorted from blood. The cell subset or site label on this specimen signifies: FACS-sorted unstimulated CD4+ non-regulatory T cells. These receptors originate from a human donor in good health.

The chain joins TRBV4-2 to TRBJ2-7; 10 bases match TRBD1. Trimming removed 0 bases from V and 1 base from J; junction bases left unmatched: 12. CDR1 is LGHNA and CDR2 is YNFKEQ in the germline V gene. CDR3 length equals 19 residues. The CDR3 protein is CASSQDVRQGADPSYEQYF. The CDR3 nucleotides read TGTGCCAGCAGCCAAGATGTGAGACAGGGGGCTGACCCGTCCTACGAGCAGTACTTC.

Note on this clone: One junction end does not reproduce the germline sequence, and a read error may be involved. CDR3 amino acids: CASSSSGTPNEKLFF. The CDR3 nucleotides are TGTGCCAGTAGTAGTTCCGGGACTCCTAACGAAAAACTGTTTTTT. The chain has TRBV19 and TRBJ1-4; D is possibly TRBD1 (5 bases). The germline V gene encodes CDR1 LNHDA and CDR2 SQIVND (reference sequence). The CDR3 runs to 15 residues.

The V gene is TRBV21-1, the J gene TRBJ2-4; no check of the table's D call, TRBD2, against the DNA was made. TRBV21-1 is an annotated pseudogene. This CDR3 is built from 15 residues. The CDR3 DNA is TGTGCCAGCAAGATGACGGAGCTAGCCAAAAACATTCAGTACTTC. Encoded protein: CASKMTELAKNIQYF.